These T cell receptor beta chains were read from a single sample in a study of blood T cells in healthy people across ages. One entry per CDR3 protein, called by TCRdb with MiXCR from the 5' RACE reads. The profile shows roughly 900,000 distinct CDR3 sequences, around 28% of them singletons. Sequencing was performed on blood. The receptors here all came from a woman aged 80 or over in good health. Both conserved end residues are part of each CDR3. A D gene is named only where the DNA matches it firmly. Clone size is given for some rows only: seen once, a few or many times, or a class if the clone is expanded.

NA	NA	TRBV12-3/TRBV12-4	TRBJ2-3	14	CASNLGVGPDAQYF	TGTGCCAGCAATCTAGGGGTGGGACCAGATGCGCAGTATTTT
NA	NA	TRBV6-5	TRBJ1-5	13	CASSATPNQPQHF	TGTGCCAGCAGCGCCACCCCTAATCAGCCCCAGCATTTT
TRBD1	NA	TRBV6-4	TRBJ2-2	15	CASRTGGADTGELFF	TGTGCCAGCAGAACAGGGGGCGCGGACACCGGGGAGCTGTTTTTT
NA	NA	TRBV12-3/TRBV12-4	TRBJ1-6	15	CASSFRWGGNSPLHF	TGTGCCAGCAGTTTCCGATGGGGGGGTAATTCACCCCTCCACTTT
TRBD1	few	TRBV12-3/TRBV12-4	TRBJ1-5	16	CASSLGPGQGNQPQHF	TGTGCCAGCAGTTTGGGTCCGGGACAGGGGAATCAGCCCCAGCATTTT
NA	many	TRBV18	TRBJ2-5	14	CASSPPIGKETQYF	TGTGCCAGCTCACCACCGATCGGGAAAGAGACCCAGTACTTC
TRBD1	NA	TRBV6-5	TRBJ1-2	15	CASSRTGEGLYGYTF	TGTGCCAGCAGTCGGACAGGGGAAGGGCTCTATGGCTACACCTTC
TRBD1	NA	TRBV29-1	TRBJ1-2	14	CSVETPGTVVGYTF	TGCAGCGTCGAAACTCCCGGGACAGTGGTAGGCTACACCTTC
TRBD1	NA	TRBV10-2	TRBJ1-1	16	CASSNGLDRVNTEAFF	TGCGCCAGCAGTAATGGACTTGACAGGGTGAACACTGAAGCTTTCTTT
NA	NA	TRBV24-1	TRBJ1-2	14	CATSDGHLGYGYTF	TGTGCCACCAGTGATGGACACCTGGGCTATGGCTACACCTTC
TRBD2	few	TRBV20-1	TRBJ2-5	13	CSASRTTSGEQYF	TGCAGTGCCAGTCGGACAACTAGCGGTGAGCAGTACTTC
TRBD1	many	TRBV7-6	TRBJ2-3	16	CASSLATGRRTDTQYF	TGTGCCAGCAGCTTAGCGACAGGGCGGAGGACAGATACGCAGTATTTT